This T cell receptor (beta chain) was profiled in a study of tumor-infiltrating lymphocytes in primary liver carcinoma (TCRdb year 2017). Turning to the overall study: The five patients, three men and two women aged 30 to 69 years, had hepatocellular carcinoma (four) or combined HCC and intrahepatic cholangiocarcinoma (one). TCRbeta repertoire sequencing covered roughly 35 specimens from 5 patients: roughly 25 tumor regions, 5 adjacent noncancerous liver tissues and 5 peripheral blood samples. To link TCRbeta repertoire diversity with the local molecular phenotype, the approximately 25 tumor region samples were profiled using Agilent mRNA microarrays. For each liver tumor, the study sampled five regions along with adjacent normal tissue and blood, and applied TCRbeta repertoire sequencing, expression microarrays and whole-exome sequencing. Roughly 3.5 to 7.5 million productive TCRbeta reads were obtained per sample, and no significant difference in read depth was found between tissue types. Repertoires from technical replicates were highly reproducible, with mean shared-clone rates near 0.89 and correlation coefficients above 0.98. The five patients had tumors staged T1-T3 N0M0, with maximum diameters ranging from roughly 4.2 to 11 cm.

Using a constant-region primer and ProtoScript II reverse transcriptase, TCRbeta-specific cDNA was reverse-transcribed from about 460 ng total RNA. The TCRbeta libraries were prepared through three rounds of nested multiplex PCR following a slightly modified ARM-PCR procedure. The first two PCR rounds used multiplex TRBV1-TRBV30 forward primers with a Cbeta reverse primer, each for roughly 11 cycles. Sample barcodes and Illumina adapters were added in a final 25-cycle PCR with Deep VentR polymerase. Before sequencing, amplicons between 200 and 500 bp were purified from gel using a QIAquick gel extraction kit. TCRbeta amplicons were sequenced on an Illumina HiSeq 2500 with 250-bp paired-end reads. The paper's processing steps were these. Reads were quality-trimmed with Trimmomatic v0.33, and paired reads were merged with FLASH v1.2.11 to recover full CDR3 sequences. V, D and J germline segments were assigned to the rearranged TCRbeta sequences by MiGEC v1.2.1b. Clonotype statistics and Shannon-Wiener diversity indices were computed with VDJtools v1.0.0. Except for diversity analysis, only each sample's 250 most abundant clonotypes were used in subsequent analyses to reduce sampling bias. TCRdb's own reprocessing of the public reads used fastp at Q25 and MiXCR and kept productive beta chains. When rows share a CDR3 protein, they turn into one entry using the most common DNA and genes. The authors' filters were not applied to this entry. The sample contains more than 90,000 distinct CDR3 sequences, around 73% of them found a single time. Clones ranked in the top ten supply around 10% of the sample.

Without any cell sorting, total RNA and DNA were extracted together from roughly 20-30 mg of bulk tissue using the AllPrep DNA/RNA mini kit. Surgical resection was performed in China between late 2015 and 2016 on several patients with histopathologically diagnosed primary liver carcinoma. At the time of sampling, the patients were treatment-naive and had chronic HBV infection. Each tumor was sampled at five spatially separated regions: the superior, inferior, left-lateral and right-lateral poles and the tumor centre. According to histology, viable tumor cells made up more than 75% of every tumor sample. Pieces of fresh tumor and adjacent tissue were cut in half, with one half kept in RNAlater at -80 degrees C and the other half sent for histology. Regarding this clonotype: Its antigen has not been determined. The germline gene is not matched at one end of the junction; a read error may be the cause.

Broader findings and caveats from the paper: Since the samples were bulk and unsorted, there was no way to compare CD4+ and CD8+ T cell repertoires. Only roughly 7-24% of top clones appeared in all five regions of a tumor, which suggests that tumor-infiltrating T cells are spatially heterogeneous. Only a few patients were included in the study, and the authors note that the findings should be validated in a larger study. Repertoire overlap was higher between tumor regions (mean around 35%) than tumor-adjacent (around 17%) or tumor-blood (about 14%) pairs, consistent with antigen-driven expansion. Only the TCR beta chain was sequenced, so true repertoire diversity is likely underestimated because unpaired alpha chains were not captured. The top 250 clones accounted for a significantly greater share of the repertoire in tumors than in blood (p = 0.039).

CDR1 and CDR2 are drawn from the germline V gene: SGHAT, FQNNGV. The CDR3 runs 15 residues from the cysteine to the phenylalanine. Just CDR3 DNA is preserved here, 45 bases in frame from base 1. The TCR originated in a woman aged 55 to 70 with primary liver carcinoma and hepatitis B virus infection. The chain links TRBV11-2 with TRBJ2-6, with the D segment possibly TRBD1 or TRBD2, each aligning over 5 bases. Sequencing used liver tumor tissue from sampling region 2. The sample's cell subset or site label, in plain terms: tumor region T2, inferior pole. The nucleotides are TGTACCAGCAGGGACCAGGGCGCTGGGGCCAACGTCCCGACATTC. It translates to CTSRDQGAGANVPTF.